Presented here are 31 T cell receptor beta chains from one specimen sequenced in a study of cytomegalovirus exposure and HLA in healthy donors. Amplification used 60 Vbeta primers and 13 Jbeta primers. Clones were read by immunoSEQ multiplex PCR, and TCRdb kept only the in-frame ones, dropping some. Of around 190,000 clones in the sample, around 85% were seen once. Sequenced: PBMCs. The receptors stem from a woman aged 45-60 years in good health and CMV-seronegative.

DNA for the CDR3: TGTGCCAGCAGCTTAAGGGAGTACCAAGAGACCCAGTACTTC. It is translated as CASSLREYQETQYF. This sequence joins TRBV7-8 and TRBJ2-5; perhaps TRBD2 as D (5 bases). The germline gives CDR1 SGHVS, CDR2 FQNEAQ. V dropped 2 bases and J dropped 0 bases, with 7 bases sitting between them. The CDR3 runs 14 residues.

The chain is built from TRBV5-1 and TRBJ1-1; 7 nucleotides match TRBD1. V gave up 0 bases and J gave up 2 bases; unmatched junction bases: 4. CDR1 and CDR2 from the germline V gene are SGHRS and YFSETQ. This CDR3 comprises 15 residues. CDR3 region: CASSLAQGVNTEAFF. In DNA form, the CDR3 reads TGCGCCAGCAGCTTGGCGCAGGGGGTAAACACTGAAGCTTTCTTT.

The chain combines TRBV5-1 with TRBJ1-2; a weak D match, TRBD1 (6 bases). Trimming shortened V by 4 bases and J by 4 bases, and 14 bases separated the two germline ends. Germline V gives CDR1 SGHRS, CDR2 YFSETQ. The CDR3 consists of 14 residues. The CDR3 loop is CASSPEGRGYGYTF. The CDR3 bases are TGCGCCAGCAGCCCCGAGGGCAGGGGCTATGGCTACACCTTC.

In its sample, this clone was seen once. V usage is TRBV28 and J usage is TRBJ1-2; TRBD1 agrees at 9 bases. Trimming cost V 4 bases and J 7 bases; bases outside gene matches: 10. CDR3 size: 15 residues. Germline V CDR1 and CDR2: MDHEN, SYDVKM. CDR3 DNA sequence: TGTGCCAGCAGTTCCACGGACAGGGGCTGGGGTGGCTACACCTTC. This codes for CASSSTDRGWGGYTF.

The chain is built from TRBV19 and TRBJ1-1; D perhaps matches TRBD1 (5 bases). V dropped 3 bases and J dropped 7 bases, with 9 bases sitting between them. The length of the CDR3 is 12 residues. Germline values: CDR1 LNHDA, CDR2 SQIVND (reference sequence). DNA of the CDR3: TGTGCCAGTAGTATGGAGGGGAATGAAGCTTTCTTT. It specifies CASSMEGNEAFF. The variable domain in full, completed from reference TRBV19 and TRBJ1-1, reads DGGITQSPKYLFRKEGQNVTLSCEQNLNHDAMYWYRQDPGQGLRLIYYSQIVNDFQKGDIAEGYSVSREKKESFPLTVTSAQKNPTAFYLCASSMEGNEAFFGQGTRLTVV.

With regard to this clone: Within the sample, other DNA sequences also encode this same CDR3. This rearrangement joins TRBV6-5 to TRBJ1-3, with D maybe TRBD1 (6 bases). The V end was cut by 6 bases, the J end by 4 bases, with 16 bases between. The CDR3 runs to 15 residues. The germline V gene has CDR1 MNHEY and CDR2 SVGAGI. This chain's CDR3 is CASRGGDKSGNTIYF. The DNA for the CDR3 is TGTGCCAGCAGAGGGGGGGACAAGTCCGGAAACACCATATATTTT.

The gene calls are TRBV4-1 and TRBJ1-6; possibly TRBD1 for D (5 bases). The germline V gene has CDR1 MGHRA and CDR2 YSYEKL. This CDR3 is built from 15 residues. Trimming left V 1 base short and J 11 bases short, with 15 bases between. CDR3 sequence: CASSQGWQGSPPLHF. CDR3 DNA: TGCGCCAGCAGCCAAGGATGGCAGGGCTCCCCACCCCTCCACTTT.

As regards this clone: This is likely a read error, given that the CDR3 carries no conserved phenylalanine or tryptophan at its end. The chain uses TRBV19 and TRBJ1-1; the match to TRBD1 covers 7 bases. The CDR3 is 13 residues long. V lost 7 bases and J lost 2; bases outside the gene matches: 4. Germline V CDR1 and CDR2: LNHDA, SQIVND (reference sequence). The CDR3 nucleotides are TGTGCCAGTAACAGGGGCTTTAACACTGAAGCTTTCCTT. Protein sequence: CASNRGFNTEAFL.

This chain connects TRBV12-2 to TRBJ1-2; TRBD1 is the table's D call, not checked against the DNA. TRBV12-2 is labeled a pseudogene. This CDR3 has 14 amino acids. CDR3: CASRSGTANYGYTF. CDR3 sequence (DNA): TGTGCAAGTCGCTCCGGGACAGCGAACTATGGCTACACCTTC.

J is TRBJ2-7 and V is TRBV28, with D maybe TRBD2 (6 bases). V was pared by 6 bases and J by 7 bases, with 13 bases between. The CDR3 extends over 12 amino acids. Germline lookup yields CDR1 MDHEN and CDR2 SYDVKM. The CDR3 DNA is TGTGCCAGCAGGCAGGGAGGATGGGAGCAGTACTTC. Its translation: CASRQGGWEQYF.

The gene calls are TRBV5-1 and TRBJ1-4, with TRBD1 matching 10 bases. Germline-derived CDR1 and CDR2 are SGHRS and YFSETQ. The V segment lost 3 bases and the J segment 2 bases; nucleotides outside the gene matches: 7. The CDR3 runs 17 residues. CDR3 protein: CASSSGQGVFTNEKLFF. The CDR3 DNA is TGCGCCAGCAGCTCCGGACAGGGGGTTTTTACTAATGAAAAACTGTTTTTT. Together with reference TRBV5-1 and TRBJ1-4, the CDR3 gives the full variable domain: KAGVTQTPRYLIKTRGQQVTLSCSPISGHRSVSWYQQTPGQGLQFLFEYFSETQRNKGNFPGRFSGRQFSNSRSEMNVSTLELGDSALYLCASSSGQGVFTNEKLFFGSGTQLSVL.

The rearrangement uses TRBV27 and TRBJ2-7, with D perhaps matching TRBD1 (5 bases). Germline-derived CDR1 and CDR2 are MNHEY and SMNVEV (reference sequence). The length of the CDR3 is 15 residues. Trimming removed 7 bases at V and 8 bases at J, with 24 bases between. CDR3 nucleotides: TGTGCCAGCATCCTGAGGCAAGGGGTGGCTTATAAGCAGTACTTC. Protein sequence: CASILRQGVAYKQYF.

As DNA, the CDR3 is TGTGCCAGCAGGATGACAGGGGGATCCAATCAGCCCCAGCATTTT. It translates to CASRMTGGSNQPQHF. This chain links TRBV28 with TRBJ1-5; 9 bases match TRBD1. The J segment lost 3 bases and the V segment lost 6 bases, leaving 6 bases of the junction unmatched. CDR3 length: 15 residues. CDR1 and CDR2 from the germline V gene are MDHEN and SYDVKM.

This clone was observed a few times. The chain recombines TRBV5-6 with TRBJ2-1; 10 bases line up with TRBD2. Germline CDR1 is SGHDT and CDR2 is YYEEEE. This CDR3 region has 15 residues. V was clipped by 4 bases and J by 4 bases; unmatched bases: 5. The CDR3 sequence: CASSAGLARYNEQFF. CDR3 nucleotide sequence: TGTGCCAGCAGCGCGGGACTAGCGAGATACAATGAGCAGTTCTTC.

V usage is TRBV14 and J usage is TRBJ2-5; 7 positions match TRBD2. J was trimmed by 5 bases and V by 0 bases; bases with no gene match: 6. The CDR3 contains 15 residues. Germline CDR1 reads SGHDN; CDR2 reads FVKESK. The CDR3 coding sequence is TGTGCCAGCAGCCAAGACCTCGGACTAGGGGAGACCCAGTACTTC. Translation: CASSQDLGLGETQYF.

The V call is TRBV15, the J call TRBJ2-3, with TRBD2 as a possible D gene (7 bases). The germline V and J ends were trimmed by 4 bases and 4 bases, with 21 bases remaining between them. Germline assignment: CDR1 LNHNV and CDR2 YYDKDF (reference sequence). The CDR3 sequence is 17 residues long. The CDR3 nucleotides read TGTGCCACCAGCACCCTGAACGGGGGCGGGAGAGCAGATACGCAGTATTTT. It specifies CATSTLNGGGRADTQYF.

The V and J genes are TRBV5-8 and TRBJ2-7, with a possible D match to TRBD1 (6 bases). Germline V lookup: CDR1 SGHTS, CDR2 YDEGEE. CDR3 length: 15 residues. Trimming shortened V by 3 bases and J by 3 bases, and 16 bases separated the two germline ends. For the CDR3, the DNA is TGTGCCAGCAGCTCTGGAAACCCCAGGGGCTACGAGCAGTACTTC. Its translation is CASSSGNPRGYEQYF.

This clone was counted once. The chain is built from TRBV6-1 and TRBJ2-3; the D gene is possibly TRBD1 (5 bases). CDR1 is MNHNS, CDR2 SASEGT, per germline. This CDR3 has 12 amino acids. Trimming shortened V by 2 bases and J by 5 bases, and 5 bases separated the two germline ends. This CDR3 is CASSEQGDTQYF. For the CDR3, the DNA is TGTGCCAGCAGTGAACAGGGAGATACGCAGTATTTT.

This chain connects TRBV5-1 to TRBJ2-1; TRBD2 might be the D (6 bases). This CDR3 is built from 15 residues. The germline V and J ends were trimmed by 0 bases and 6 bases, with 13 bases remaining between them. Per the germline V gene, CDR1 is SGHRS and CDR2 is YFSETQ. This CDR3 reads CASSLGAGPSNEQFF. For the CDR3, the DNA is TGCGCCAGCAGCTTGGGTGCGGGACCCTCCAATGAGCAGTTCTTC.

Only one count was recorded for this clone. The gene calls are TRBV5-1 and TRBJ2-5; 7 bases line up with TRBD1. TRBJ2-7 matches the DNA end more closely, so the J call is doubtful. From germline, CDR1 is SGHRS and CDR2 YFSETQ. This CDR3 comprises 14 residues. This CDR3 reads CASSSDRVFYEQYF. CDR3 nucleotide sequence: TGCGCCAGCAGCTCCGACAGGGTATTCTACGAGCAGTACTTC.

The chain recombines TRBV10-3 with TRBJ1-1, with a possible D match to TRBD1 (6 bases). Trimming stripped 6 bases from V and 2 bases from J, with 10 bases between. The CDR3 has 13 amino acids. Germline-derived CDR1 and CDR2 are ENHRY and SYGVKD. The DNA for the CDR3 is TGTGCCATCAGACAGGGTCAAAACACTGAAGCTTTCTTT. This sequence encodes CAIRQGQNTEAFF.

The chain employs TRBV5-1 and TRBJ2-1; TRBD2 agrees at 7 bases. The germline CDR1 and CDR2 sequences are SGHRS and YFSETQ. The CDR3 contains 14 residues. The junction had 10 bases not matched to a gene; V was cut back by 0 bases and J by 13 bases. The CDR3 DNA reads as TGCGCCAGCAGCTTGGGAACTAGCGAGAGGGGACAGTTCTTC. Amino acid sequence: CASSLGTSERGQFF.

The V gene is TRBV5-1, the J gene TRBJ2-1; 7 positions match TRBD2. CDR3 length equals 12 residues. With 3 bases clipped from V and 7 bases from J, the junction kept 1 base outside the gene matches. Germline-derived CDR1 and CDR2 are SGHRS and YFSETQ. The CDR3 DNA reads as TGCGCCAGCAGCTCCGGGGGGAATGAGCAGTTCTTC. This codes for CASSSGGNEQFF.

CDR3 protein: CASSSRAGGNTIYF. The CDR3 DNA is TGTGCCAGCAGCTCGCGGGCAGGTGGAAACACCATATATTTT. The chain joins TRBV7-9 to TRBJ1-3; D unclear. Trimming took 4 bases from V and 3 from J, leaving 10 bases between them. Germline V gives CDR1 SEHNR, CDR2 FQNEAQ (reference sequence). This CDR3 is 14 amino acids long.

The V and J genes are TRBV4-1 and TRBJ1-5; D is unresolved. The CDR3 runs 16 residues. V was cut by 0 bases and J by 0 bases, with 9 bases left in between. Germline V gene lookup returns CDR1 MGHRA and CDR2 YSYEKL. This chain's CDR3 is CASSQDSVNSNQPQHF. The CDR3 nucleotides are TGCGCCAGCAGCCAAGATAGCGTGAATAGCAATCAGCCCCAGCATTTT.

The chain uses TRBV2 and TRBJ2-5; D remains unclear. Germline CDR1 reads SNHLY; CDR2 reads FYNNEI. This CDR3 comprises 16 residues. The ends were cut back, 2 bases at V and 2 bases at J, with 15 bases in the middle. The CDR3 DNA is TGTGCCAGCAGTGAATGGATGGGTAGCCCTCAAGAGACCCAGTACTTC. This gives the protein CASSEWMGSPQETQYF. Complete variable domain (other parts from reference TRBV2 and TRBJ2-5): EPEVTQTPSHQVTQMGQEVILRCVPISNHLYFYWYRQILGQKVEFLVSFYNNEISEKSEIFDDQFSVERPDGSNFTLKIRSTKLEDSAMYFCASSEWMGSPQETQYFGPGTRLLVL.

The V call is TRBV28, the J call TRBJ1-1; D possibly corresponds to TRBD1 (5 bases). The CDR3 covers 11 residues. Germline assignment: CDR1 MDHEN and CDR2 SYDVKM. Trimming took 10 bases from V and 1 from J, leaving 7 bases between them. CDR3 residues: CAITGNTEAFF. The CDR3 nucleotides are TGTGCCATTACAGGGAACACTGAAGCTTTCTTT.

V usage is TRBV5-1 and J usage is TRBJ1-2; D is perhaps TRBD1 (5 bases). Trimming pared 3 bases from V and 4 bases from J, leaving 13 bases between. CDR1 and CDR2 (germline): SGHRS, YFSETQ. This CDR3 is built from 14 residues. The CDR3 DNA reads as TGCGCCAGCAGCTCCCTACTCGGGGGCTATGGCTACACCTTC. Residues: CASSSLLGGYGYTF.

The rearrangement links TRBV9 to TRBJ2-3; 9 bases match TRBD2. Germline V gene sequence: CDR1 SGDLS, CDR2 YYNGEE. J gave up 5 bases and V 0 bases, and 10 bases lay outside the gene matches. CDR3 size: 17 residues. Here the CDR3 reads CASSVEASGIYRDTQYF. DNA of the CDR3: TGTGCCAGCAGCGTAGAGGCTAGCGGGATTTATCGAGATACGCAGTATTTT.

The genes are TRBV27 and TRBJ2-4; no clear D. V lost 1 base and J lost 6, with 13 bases in between. The germline V gene encodes CDR1 MNHEY and CDR2 SMNVEV (reference sequence). The CDR3 is 15 residues long. Here the CDR3 reads CASSLWKAGPNIQYF. DNA for the CDR3: TGTGCCAGCAGTTTATGGAAGGCAGGTCCAAACATTCAGTACTTC.

The chain uses TRBV2 and TRBJ1-1; 7 bases are a match to TRBD1. The V gene end was trimmed by 6 bases and the J gene end by 3 bases; junction bases not matched to a gene: 10. Germline lookup yields CDR1 SNHLY and CDR2 FYNNEI. This CDR3 contains 15 residues. CDR3 amino acids: CASRVRGQTYTEAFF. The CDR3 DNA sequence: TGTGCCAGCAGAGTTCGGGGACAGACCTACACTGAAGCTTTCTTT.